This is a list of T cell receptor beta chains from one sample in a study of spatial heterogeneity in lung cancer. TCRdb re-derived calls from the 5' RACE reads in MiXCR, one entry per CDR3 protein. The sample yields fewer than 6,500 distinct CDR3 sequences, about 13% seen once. The sample was normal lung tissue next to the tumor, taken at surgery. The receptors were sampled from a female donor with early-stage non-small cell lung cancer. CDR3s include the opening cysteine and the closing phenylalanine or tryptophan. A D gene is named only where the DNA matches it firmly. Clone size is not always given. Where it is, it says once, few, many or a class for expanded clones.

TRBD2	TRBV7-7	many	TRBJ2-2	CASSSSGRRRTGELFF
-	TRBV5-1	many	TRBJ1-4	CASSLEGARAEKLFF
-	TRBV6-5	many	TRBJ2-2	CASSRWTNTGELFF
-	TRBV4-3	-	TRBJ1-5	CASSPSWQGGQPQHF
TRBD2	TRBV29-1	-	TRBJ2-1	CSVDVPGAWGGNEQFF
-	TRBV28	many	TRBJ2-1	CASSFFLVRGSSYNEQFF
-	TRBV7-2	medium-sized	TRBJ2-5	CASSPRGRGAGETQYF
-	TRBV28	many	TRBJ2-2	CASTPRVRGGGTGELFF
TRBD2	TRBV9	many	TRBJ2-7	CASSQTSGRSREQYF
-	TRBV6-2/TRBV6-3	many	TRBJ2-3	CASSTRIEGTDTQYF
-	TRBV6-5	few	TRBJ1-4	CASSYTDTGEKLFF
-	TRBV7-3	many	TRBJ2-3	CASSFGSGADTQYF
-	TRBV11-3	few	TRBJ2-1	CASSDHNEQFF
-	TRBV7-9	medium-sized	TRBJ2-1	CASSRIDNEQFF
TRBD2	TRBV29-1	many	TRBJ2-7	CSAIKAGTREQYF